A selection of T cell receptor beta chains follows, all from one sample in a study of cytomegalovirus exposure and HLA in healthy donors. TCRdb's copy holds only in-frame clones and misses some; the assay was immunoSEQ multiplex PCR. Among 100,000 to 150,000 clones listed, around three fifths were seen once. Sequenced material: PBMCs. Every receptor here comes from a middle-aged woman in good health and CMV-seronegative. CDR3s include the opening cysteine and the closing phenylalanine or tryptophan. The D gene is left open where the match is weak. Some rows mark clone size as missing; the rest say once, few, many or name a class of expanded clone.

j_call v_call d_call clone_size cdr3_aa cdr3_nt
TRBJ2-1 TRBV11-3 . few CASSLGGGANEQFF TGTGCCAGCAGCTTAGGGGGCGGGGCGAATGAGCAGTTCTTC
TRBJ2-3 TRBV7-8 . . CASSPRGSMDTQYF TGTGCCAGCAGCCCACGGGGGTCCATGGATACGCAGTATTTT
TRBJ2-1 TRBV9 TRBD2 . CASSVGLAGAGEQFF TGTGCCAGCAGCGTAGGACTAGCGGGGGCCGGTGAGCAGTTCTTC
TRBJ2-7 TRBV13 TRBD1 few CASSTDRGPEQYF TGTGCCAGCAGCACCGACAGGGGACCCGAGCAGTACTTC
TRBJ1-6 TRBV10-3 . . CAISDRGSSYNSPLHF TGTGCCATCAGTGATCGAGGTAGCTCCTATAATTCACCCCTCCACTTT
TRBJ2-7 TRBV19 . few CASKLQRQSYEQYF TGTGCCAGTAAGCTCCAGCGGCAGTCCTACGAGCAGTACTTC
TRBJ2-7 TRBV18 TRBD2 few CASSPGLVWDEQYF TGTGCCAGCTCACCCGGACTAGTCTGGGACGAGCAGTACTTC
TRBJ1-1 TRBV7-8 . . CASSLMRGPNTEAFF TGTGCCAGCAGCTTAATGCGGGGCCCAAACACTGAAGCTTTCTTT
TRBJ1-2 TRBV30 TRBD1 . CAWSVRGGMANYGYTF TGTGCCTGGAGTGTACGAGGGGGCATGGCGAACTATGGCTACACCTTC
TRBJ2-1 TRBV5-1 . few CASSLEGHSSSYNEQFF TGCGCCAGCAGCTTGGAAGGACACTCCAGCTCCTACAATGAGCAGTTCTTC
TRBJ2-3 TRBV11-2 TRBD2 . CASSRDYDTDTQYF TGTGCCAGCAGCAGGGACTATGACACAGATACGCAGTATTTT
TRBJ2-3 TRBV27 TRBD2 . CVSRLAGVDTQYF TGTGTTTCCAGACTAGCGGGGGTGGATACGCAGTATTTT
TRBJ1-2 TRBV7-9 . . CASSFGDGYTF TGTGCCAGCAGCTTCGGGGATGGCTACACCTTC
TRBJ1-1 TRBV11-2 TRBD1 few CASSRPGQGIVEAFF TGTGCCAGCAGCCGCCCGGGACAGGGGATAGTGGAAGCTTTCTTT
TRBJ2-3 TRBV5-1 TRBD2 . CASSGLAGLDTQYF TGCGCCAGCAGCGGACTAGCGGGGCTAGATACGCAGTATTTT
TRBJ2-1 TRBV11-1 TRBD2 . CASSLGWGGNEQFF TGTGCCAGCAGCTTAGGTTGGGGGGGCAATGAGCAGTTCTTC
TRBJ1-1 TRBV27 . . CASKFPSCTVMNTEAFF TGTGCCAGCAAGTTCCCCTCTTGTACGGTCATGAACACTGAAGCTTTCTTT
TRBJ1-1 TRBV29-1 TRBD1 . CSVVWTGKNTEAFF TGCAGCGTTGTTTGGACAGGGAAGAACACTGAAGCTTTCTTT
TRBJ2-7 TRBV19 . . CASSNGRHGSYEQYF TGTGCCAGTAGTAACGGCAGGCATGGGTCCTACGAGCAGTACTTC
TRBJ1-6 TRBV4-3 . . CASRSRGLSSYNSPLHF TGCGCCAGCAGGTCAAGGGGCCTTAGCTCCTATAATTCACCCCTCCACTTT
TRBJ2-5 TRBV4-1 TRBD2 . CASSQSGLVVETQYF TGCGCCAGCAGCCAATCGGGACTAGTCGTGGAGACCCAGTACTTC
TRBJ1-2 TRBV13 . few CASSLGHSGYTF TGTGCCAGCAGCTTAGGGCACTCAGGCTACACCTTC
TRBJ1-5 TRBV9 . . CASSVEGGNQPQHF TGTGCCAGCAGCGTAGAGGGAGGCAATCAGCCCCAGCATTTT
TRBJ1-1 TRBV7-9 . . CASSPQGRGRGTEAFF TGTGCCAGCAGCCCCCAGGGGAGGGGAAGAGGGACTGAAGCTTTCTTT
TRBJ2-3 TRBV5-6 . few CASSSLFGGSTDTQYF TGTGCCAGCAGCTCACTATTCGGCGGGAGCACAGATACGCAGTATTTT
TRBJ1-1 TRBV7-7 . . CATSSDRNTEAFF TGTGCCACCTCATCCGACAGGAACACTGAAGCTTTCTTT
TRBJ2-1 TRBV10-3 TRBD2 . CAISGTSGGRGDEQFF TGTGCCATCAGTGGGACTAGCGGGGGCCGGGGGGATGAGCAGTTCTTC
TRBJ2-7 TRBV6-1 . . CASSDIYEQYF TGTGCCAGCAGTGACATTTACGAGCAGTACTTC
TRBJ1-4 TRBV5-1 TRBD1 . CASSLGGTDGEKLFF TGCGCCAGCAGCTTAGGCGGGACAGATGGCGAAAAACTGTTTTTT
TRBJ2-3 TRBV11-2 . few CASSPNRDILTDTQYF TGTGCCAGCAGCCCAAATAGGGACATTCTAACAGATACGCAGTATTTT
TRBJ2-2 TRBV5-4 TRBD2 once CATRPGGGQNTGELFF TGTGCCACGCGGCCCGGCGGGGGGCAGAACACCGGGGAGCTGTTTTTT
TRBJ1-1 TRBV29-1 . . CSVYAAGLNTEAFF TGCAGCGTTTACGCGGCGGGATTGAACACTGAAGCTTTCTTT
TRBJ1-6 TRBV7-9 . . CASSPGSASGNSPLHF TGTGCCAGCAGCCCCGGATCGGCCTCGGGTAATTCACCCCTCCACTTT
TRBJ1-5 TRBV27 TRBD1 . CASSLGQGNQPQHF TGTGCCAGCAGCCTGGGACAGGGTAATCAGCCCCAGCATTTT
TRBJ2-7 TRBV4-1 TRBD1 . CASSQEGTGGFYEQYF TGCGCCAGCAGCCAAGAAGGGACAGGGGGCTTCTACGAGCAGTACTTC